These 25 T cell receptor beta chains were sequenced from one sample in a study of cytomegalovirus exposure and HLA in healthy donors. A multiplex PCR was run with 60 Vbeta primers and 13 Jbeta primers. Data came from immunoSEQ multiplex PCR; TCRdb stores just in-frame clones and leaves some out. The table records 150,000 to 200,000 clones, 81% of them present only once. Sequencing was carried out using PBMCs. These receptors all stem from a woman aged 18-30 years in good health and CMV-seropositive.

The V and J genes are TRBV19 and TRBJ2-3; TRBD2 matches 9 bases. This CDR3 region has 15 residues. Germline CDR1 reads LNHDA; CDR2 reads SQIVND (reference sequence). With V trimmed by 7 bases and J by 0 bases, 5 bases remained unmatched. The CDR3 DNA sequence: TGTGCCAGTAATTCGCTAGCGGGGAGCACAGATACGCAGTATTTT. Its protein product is CASNSLAGSTDTQYF.

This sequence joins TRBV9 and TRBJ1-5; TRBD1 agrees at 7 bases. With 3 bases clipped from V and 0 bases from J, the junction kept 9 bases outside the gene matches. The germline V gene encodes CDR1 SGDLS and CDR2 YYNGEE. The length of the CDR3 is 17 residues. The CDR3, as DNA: TGTGCCAGCAGCGAGCATCACAGGGGCCATAGCAATCAGCCCCAGCATTTT. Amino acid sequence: CASSEHHRGHSNQPQHF.

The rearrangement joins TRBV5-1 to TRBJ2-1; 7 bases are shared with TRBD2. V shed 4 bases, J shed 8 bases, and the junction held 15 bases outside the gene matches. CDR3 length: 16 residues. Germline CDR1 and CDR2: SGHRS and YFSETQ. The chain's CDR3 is CASSRGGAVGVDEQFF. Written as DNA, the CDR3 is TGCGCCAGCAGCCGCGGGGGAGCCGTTGGGGTCGATGAGCAGTTCTTC.

This CDR3 is CASSEQGLLKPQHF. The DNA of the CDR3 is TGTGCCAGTAGTGAACAGGGGTTACTCAAGCCCCAGCATTTT. The rearrangement uses TRBV19 and TRBJ1-5; 7 nucleotides match TRBD1. Germline trimming cut 5 bases from V and 8 bases from J; bases unmatched to any gene: 9. The CDR3 extends over 14 amino acids. In germline, CDR1 is LNHDA, CDR2 SQIVND (reference sequence). Full variable domain (rest looked up from reference TRBV19 and TRBJ1-5): DGGITQSPKYLFRKEGQNVTLSCEQNLNHDAMYWYRQDPGQGLRLIYYSQIVNDFQKGDIAEGYSVSREKKESFPLTVTSAQKNPTAFYLCASSEQGLLKPQHFGDGTRLSIL.

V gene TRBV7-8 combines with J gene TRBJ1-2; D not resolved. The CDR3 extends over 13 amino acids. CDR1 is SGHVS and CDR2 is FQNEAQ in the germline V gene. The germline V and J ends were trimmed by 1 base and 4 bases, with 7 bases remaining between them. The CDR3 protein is CASSLDAIYGYTF. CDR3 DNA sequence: TGTGCCAGCAGCTTAGACGCTATCTATGGCTACACCTTC.

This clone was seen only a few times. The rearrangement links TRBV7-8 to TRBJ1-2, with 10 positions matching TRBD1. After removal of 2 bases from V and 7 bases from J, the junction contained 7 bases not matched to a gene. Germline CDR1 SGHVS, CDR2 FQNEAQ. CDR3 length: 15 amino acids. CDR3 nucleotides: TGTGCCAGCAGCTTACTCGACAGGGGGCCGGGTGGCTACACCTTC. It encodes CASSLLDRGPGGYTF.

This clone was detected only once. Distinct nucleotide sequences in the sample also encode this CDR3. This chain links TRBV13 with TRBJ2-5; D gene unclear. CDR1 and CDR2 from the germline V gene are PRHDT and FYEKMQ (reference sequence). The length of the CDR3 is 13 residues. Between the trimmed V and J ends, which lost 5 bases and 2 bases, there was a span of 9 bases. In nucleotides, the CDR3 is TGTGCCAGCAGCCTAGACAATCAAGAGACCCAGTACTTC. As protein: CASSLDNQETQYF.

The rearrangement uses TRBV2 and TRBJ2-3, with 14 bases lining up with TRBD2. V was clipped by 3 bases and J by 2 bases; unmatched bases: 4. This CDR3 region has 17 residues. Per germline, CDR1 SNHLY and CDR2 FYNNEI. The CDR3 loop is CASSDETSGGATDTQYF. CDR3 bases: TGTGCCAGCAGTGATGAGACTAGCGGGGGGGCCACAGATACGCAGTATTTT.

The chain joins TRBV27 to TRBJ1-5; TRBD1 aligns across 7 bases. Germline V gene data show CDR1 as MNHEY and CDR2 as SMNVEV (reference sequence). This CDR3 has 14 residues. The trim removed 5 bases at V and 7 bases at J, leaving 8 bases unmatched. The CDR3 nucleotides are TGTGCCAGCAGTCCACGACAGGGTCGGCAGCCCCAGCATTTT. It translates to CASSPRQGRQPQHF.

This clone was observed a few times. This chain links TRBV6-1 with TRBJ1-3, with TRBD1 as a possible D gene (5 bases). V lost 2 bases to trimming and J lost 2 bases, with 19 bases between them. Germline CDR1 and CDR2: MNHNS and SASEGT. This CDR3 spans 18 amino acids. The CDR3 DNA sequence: TGTGCCAGCAGTGAACGCGGTTTAGGGGCCAGGACTGGAAACACCATATATTTT. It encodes CASSERGLGARTGNTIYF.

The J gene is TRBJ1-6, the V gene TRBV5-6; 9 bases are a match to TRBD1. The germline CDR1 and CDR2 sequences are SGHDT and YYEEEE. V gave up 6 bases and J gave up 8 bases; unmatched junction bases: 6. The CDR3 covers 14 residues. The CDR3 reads CASTKDRGDSPLHF. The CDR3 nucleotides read TGTGCCAGCACTAAAGACAGGGGGGATTCACCCCTCCACTTT.

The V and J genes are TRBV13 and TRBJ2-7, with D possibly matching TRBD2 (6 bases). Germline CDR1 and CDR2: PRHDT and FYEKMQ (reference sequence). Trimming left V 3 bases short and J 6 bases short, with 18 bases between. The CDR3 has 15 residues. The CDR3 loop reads CASSFPGGGEGEQYF. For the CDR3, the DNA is TGTGCCAGCAGCTTTCCCGGGGGTGGGGAAGGCGAGCAGTACTTC.

Written as DNA, the CDR3 is TGCGCCAGCAGCACAGGGGACAACTACGAGCAGTACTTC. This encodes CASSTGDNYEQYF. V usage is TRBV5-1 and J usage is TRBJ2-7, with 7 bases fitting TRBD1. CDR1 and CDR2 from the germline V gene are SGHRS and YFSETQ. With 4 bases clipped from V and 3 bases from J, the junction kept 4 bases outside the gene matches. CDR3 length: 13 residues.

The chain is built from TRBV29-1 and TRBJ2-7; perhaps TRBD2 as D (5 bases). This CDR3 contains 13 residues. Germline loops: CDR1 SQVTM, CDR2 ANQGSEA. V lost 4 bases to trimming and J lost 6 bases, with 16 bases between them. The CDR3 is CSVVEGPGSEQYF. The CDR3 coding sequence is TGCAGCGTTGTTGAGGGCCCGGGTTCCGAGCAGTACTTC.

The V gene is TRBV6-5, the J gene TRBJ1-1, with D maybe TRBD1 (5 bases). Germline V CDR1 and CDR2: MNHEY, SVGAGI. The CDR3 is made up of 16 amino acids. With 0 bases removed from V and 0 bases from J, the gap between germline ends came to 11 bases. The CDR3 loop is CASSYSKAGMNTEAFF. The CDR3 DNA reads TGTGCCAGCAGTTACTCGAAGGCAGGGATGAACACTGAAGCTTTCTTT.

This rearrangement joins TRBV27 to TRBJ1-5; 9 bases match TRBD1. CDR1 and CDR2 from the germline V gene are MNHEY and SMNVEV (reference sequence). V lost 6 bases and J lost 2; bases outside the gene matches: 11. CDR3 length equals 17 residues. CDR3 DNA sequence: TGTGCCAGCAGCCGAAATTACAGGGGGCGCGGCAATCAGCCCCAGCATTTT. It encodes CASSRNYRGRGNQPQHF.

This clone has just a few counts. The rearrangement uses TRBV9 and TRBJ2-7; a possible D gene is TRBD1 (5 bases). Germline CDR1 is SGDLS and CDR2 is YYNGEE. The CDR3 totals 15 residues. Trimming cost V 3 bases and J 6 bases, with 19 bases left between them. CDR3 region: CASSGDPGPSGEQYF. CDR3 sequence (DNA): TGTGCCAGCAGCGGAGACCCAGGGCCCTCGGGCGAGCAGTACTTC.

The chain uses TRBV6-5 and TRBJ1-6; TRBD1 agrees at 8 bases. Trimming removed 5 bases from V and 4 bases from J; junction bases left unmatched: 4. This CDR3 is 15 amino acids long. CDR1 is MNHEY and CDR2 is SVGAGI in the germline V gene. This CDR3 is CASSGTGGYNSPLHF. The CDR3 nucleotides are TGTGCCAGCAGTGGGACAGGAGGATATAATTCACCCCTCCACTTT.

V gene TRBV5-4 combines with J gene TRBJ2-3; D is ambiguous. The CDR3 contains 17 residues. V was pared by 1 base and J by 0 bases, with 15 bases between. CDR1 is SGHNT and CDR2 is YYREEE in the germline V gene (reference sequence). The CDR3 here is CASSLSWAQASTDTQYF. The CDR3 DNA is TGTGCCAGCAGCTTGAGTTGGGCGCAGGCTAGCACAGATACGCAGTATTTT.

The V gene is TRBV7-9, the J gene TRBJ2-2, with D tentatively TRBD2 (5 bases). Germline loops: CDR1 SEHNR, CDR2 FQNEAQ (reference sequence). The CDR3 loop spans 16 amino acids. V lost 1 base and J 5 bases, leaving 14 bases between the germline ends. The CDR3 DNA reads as TGTGCCAGCAGCTTAGTTCGGGGTAGGGCTACCGGGGAGCTGTTTTTT. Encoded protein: CASSLVRGRATGELFF.

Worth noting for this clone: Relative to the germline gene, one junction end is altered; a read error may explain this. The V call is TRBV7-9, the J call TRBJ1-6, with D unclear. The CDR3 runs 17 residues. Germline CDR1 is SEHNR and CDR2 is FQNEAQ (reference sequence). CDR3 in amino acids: CSSSRIGLTTDNSPLHF. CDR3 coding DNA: TGTTCCAGCAGCCGAATTGGACTTACCACCGATAATTCACCCCTCCACTTT.

The CDR3 sequence is CVTTSPTEAFF. As DNA, the CDR3 is TGTGTTACTACGTCACCAACTGAAGCTTTCTTT. The chain has TRBV25-1 and TRBJ1-1; D is unclear. CDR3 length: 11 residues. Germline CDR1 reads MGHDK; CDR2 reads SYGVNS.

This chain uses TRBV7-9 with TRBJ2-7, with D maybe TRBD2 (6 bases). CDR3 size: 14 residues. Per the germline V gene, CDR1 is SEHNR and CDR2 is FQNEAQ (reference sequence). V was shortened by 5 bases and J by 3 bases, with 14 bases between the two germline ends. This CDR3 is CASSPGTSYYEQYF. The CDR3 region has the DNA TGTGCCAGCAGCCCGGGTACTAGCTACTACGAGCAGTACTTC.

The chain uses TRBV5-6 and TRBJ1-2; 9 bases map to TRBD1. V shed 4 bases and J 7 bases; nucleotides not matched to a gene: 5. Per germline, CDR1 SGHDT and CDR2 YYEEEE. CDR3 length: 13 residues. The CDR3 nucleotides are TGTGCCAGCAGCCGGGACAGGGTCACTGGCTACACCTTC. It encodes CASSRDRVTGYTF. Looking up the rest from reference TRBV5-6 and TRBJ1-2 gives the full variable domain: DAGVTQSPTHLIKTRGQQVTLRCSPKSGHDTVSWYQQALGQGPQFIFQYYEEEERQRGNFPDRFSGHQFPNYSSELNVNALLLGDSALYLCASSRDRVTGYTFGSGTRLTVV.

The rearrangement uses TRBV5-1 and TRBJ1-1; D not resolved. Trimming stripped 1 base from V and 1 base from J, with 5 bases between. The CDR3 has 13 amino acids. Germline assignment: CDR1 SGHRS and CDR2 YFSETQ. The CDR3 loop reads CASSLQKNTEAFF. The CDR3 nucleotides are TGCGCCAGCAGCTTGCAGAAGAACACTGAAGCTTTCTTT.